The 15 T cell receptor beta chains below were found in one sample sequenced in a study of blood T cells in healthy people across ages. Then a second PCR, running about 7 to 11 cycles, was carried out with a sample-barcoded 5' primer and a J-beta primer mix. TCRdb re-analysed the 5' RACE reads in MiXCR, keeping a single row per CDR3 protein. The sample records over 750,000 distinct CDR3 sequences, around 25% being singletons. This sample also belongs to another study, concerning T cells of mothers and their children.

What was sequenced was blood. These receptors originate from a boy between 10 and 17 years old in good health.

Worth noting for this clonotype: This may stem from a read error, because a much larger clone lies one nucleotide away. The chain has TRBV6-1 and TRBJ2-7, with 10 bases fitting TRBD1. V gave up 1 base and J gave up 3 bases; unmatched junction bases: 0. Germline-derived CDR1 and CDR2 are MNHNS and SASEGT. The CDR3 totals 14 residues. DNA for the CDR3: TGTGCCAGCAGTGAAGGGACAGGGGGCTACGAGCAGTACTTC. Translation gives CASSEGTGGYEQYF.

This clonotype was seen more than once but under ten times. This CDR3 is CASSYVGQPETQYF. The CDR3, as DNA: TGTGCCAGCAGTTACGTGGGGCAGCCGGAGACCCAGTACTTC. The V gene is TRBV6-6, the J gene TRBJ2-5; a possible D gene is TRBD1 (5 bases). Germline CDR1 MNHNY, CDR2 SVGAGI (reference sequence). This CDR3 has 14 amino acids. V was clipped by 2 bases and J by 5 bases, with 12 bases between them.

The rearrangement links TRBV6-5 to TRBJ2-5; the D gene could be TRBD1 or TRBD2 (6 bases each). The V gene's germline CDR1 is MNHEY and CDR2 SVGAGI. The CDR3 runs 13 residues. The germline V and J ends were trimmed by 10 bases and 7 bases, with 19 bases remaining between them. For the CDR3, the DNA is TGTGCCACCGACAGCCTAGGGGGGTCGACCCAGTACTTC. This codes for CATDSLGGSTQYF.

J is TRBJ2-7 and V is TRBV14, with D tentatively TRBD2 (5 bases). V dropped 3 bases and J dropped 2 bases, with 11 bases sitting between them. Germline V gene lookup returns CDR1 SGHDN and CDR2 FVKESK. This CDR3 is built from 14 residues. In DNA form, the CDR3 reads TGTGCCAGCAGCCACTCAGCTAGCACCTACGAGCAGTACTTC. Encoded protein: CASSHSASTYEQYF.

The chain employs TRBV12-3 or TRBV12-4 and TRBJ2-5, with a tentative D call TRBD1 (6 bases). The V end was cut by 6 bases, the J end by 5 bases, with 13 bases between. The CDR3 runs 13 residues. CDR3 bases: TGTGCCAGCAGCGGGGACACGGAGGAGACCCAGTACTTC. As protein: CASSGDTEETQYF.

This chain joins TRBV29-1 and TRBJ2-3; D gene uncertain. Between the trimmed V and J ends, which lost 0 bases and 5 bases, there was a span of 0 bases. Looked up from germline, CDR1 is SQVTM and CDR2 is ANQGSEA. The CDR3 runs 10 residues. CDR3 DNA sequence: TGCAGCGTTGAAGAAGATACGCAGTATTTT. This translates into CSVEEDTQYF.

The gene calls are TRBV29-1 and TRBJ2-5, with a weak D call TRBD1 (6 bases). This CDR3 contains 16 residues. CDR1 and CDR2 from the germline V gene are SQVTM and ANQGSEA. V was trimmed by 7 bases and J by 4 bases, leaving 25 bases between them. This CDR3 reads CSAPPPVQGTPETQYF. The CDR3 bases are TGCAGCGCTCCGCCGCCCGTACAGGGAACCCCAGAGACCCAGTACTTC.

Of note for this clonotype: A junction end diverges from the germline sequence, so it may reflect a read error. This chain joins TRBV29-1 and TRBJ2-5; no definite D call. Germline CDR1 SQVTM, CDR2 ANQGSEA. The CDR3 extends over 11 amino acids. This CDR3 reads CSVDYSRTKFF. CDR3 in DNA: TGCAGCGTTGATTACTCCCGTACGAAGTTCTTC.

This rearrangement joins TRBV29-1 to TRBJ2-1; D is ambiguous. The DNA end is more similar to TRBJ2-7, so the J call may be wrong. This CDR3 has 13 residues. Germline V gives CDR1 SQVTM, CDR2 ANQGSEA. CDR3 nucleotides: TGCAGCGTTGCCCCGATACTCGCACACGAGCAGTACTTC. Its translation is CSVAPILAHEQYF.

This chain links TRBV7-3 with TRBJ2-5; D possibly matches TRBD1 or TRBD2 (5 bases each). The J call is doubtful: the DNA matches TRBJ2-1 better. The CDR3 extends over 12 amino acids. Looked up from germline, CDR1 is SGHTA and CDR2 is FQGTGA. CDR3 DNA: TGTGCCAGCAGCTTAATAGGGGAGGAGCAGTTCTTC. Its translation: CASSLIGEEQFF.

This clonotype appeared a few times. The chain uses TRBV5-1 and TRBJ2-5; 11 bases are a match to TRBD2. The last part of the DNA fits TRBJ2-1 better; the J call may be wrong. Per germline, CDR1 SGHRS and CDR2 YFSETQ. The CDR3 covers 15 residues. The DNA of the CDR3 is TGCGCCAGCAGCTTAAGACTAGCGGGGAGTCAAGGGCAGTTCTTC. Its protein is CASSLRLAGSQGQFF.

The chain carries TRBV29-1 and TRBJ2-3, with 7 bases that match TRBD1. Germline V gene lookup returns CDR1 SQVTM and CDR2 ANQGSEA. Germline trimming cut 6 bases from V and 2 bases from J; bases unmatched to any gene: 5. CDR3 length: 13 amino acids. CDR3 coding DNA: TGCAGCGTGACAGGGCCCTACACAGATACGCAGTATTTT. Encoded protein: CSVTGPYTDTQYF.

The chain has TRBV12-3 or TRBV12-4 and TRBJ2-5; D gene unclear. V lost 1 base and J 0 bases, leaving 24 bases between the germline ends. The CDR3 has 20 residues. CDR3 loop: CASSLGVWSGQLPYQETQYF. The CDR3 DNA sequence: TGTGCCAGCAGTTTAGGGGTTTGGTCCGGGCAGCTTCCGTACCAAGAGACCCAGTACTTC.

The chain combines TRBV6-6 with TRBJ1-2; a possible D gene is TRBD1 (6 bases). The CDR3 length is 13 residues. The germline gives CDR1 MNHNY, CDR2 SVGAGI (reference sequence). Trimming cost V 2 bases and J 8 bases, with 12 bases left between them. The chain's CDR3 is CASSYQGNGGYTF. In DNA form, the CDR3 reads TGTGCCAGCAGTTACCAGGGGAATGGGGGCTACACCTTC.

This sequence joins TRBV4-2 and TRBJ1-2, with 8 nucleotides matching TRBD1. The CDR3 totals 14 residues. Germline CDR1 and CDR2: LGHNA and YNFKEQ. After removal of 4 bases from V and 8 bases from J, the junction contained 9 bases not matched to a gene. CDR3 bases: TGTGCCAGCAGCCCCCTACAGGGGGAAGGCGGCTACACCTTC. It encodes CASSPLQGEGGYTF.